The sequence of this TCR beta chain was determined in a study of vaccination and CD4 T cells after COVID-19. Turning to the study itself: Nasal swab PCR identified SARS-CoV-2 in the convalescent patients, of whom fewer than 10 were mild and one severe. At a median approximately 71 days (range 14 to 241) after dose two, post-vaccine samples were obtained. Whole-study findings and limits: Of the reactive clones in convalescent patients, a median 86.3% showed up only post-vaccination.

Indicated treatment: roughly ten-day PBMC culture with coronavirus spike peptide pools or control peptides (ViraFEST assay). Via ViraFEST, peptide pools expanded antigen-specific T cells before TCR sequencing. CDR1 and CDR2 from the germline V gene are DFQATT and SNEGSKA (reference sequence). The CDR3 length is 14 residues. The Oncomine TCR Beta short-read assay was what sequenced the DNA obtained from cultured CD4+ T cells. MiXCR was run by TCRdb on the PCR reads, yielding one entry per CDR3 protein. The top ten clones hold around 20% of a sample with about 8,500 distinct CDR3 sequences, 40% to 60% of them seen once. This clonotype occurred a few times. The antigen is unknown. A read error may account for a junction end that differs from germline.

V usage is TRBV20-1 and J usage is TRBJ2-4, with D uncertain. The specimen was CD4+ T cells from blood, cultured in vitro. This sequence was found in a human donor who had recovered from COVID-19. The CDR3 sequence: CSATLPIAKNIQYF. CDR3 nucleotide sequence: TGCAGCGCTACGCTCCCCATAGCCAAAAACATTCAGTACTTC.